This is a list of T cell receptor beta chains from one sample in a study of blood T cell repertoires in COVID-19. The data were produced by immunoSEQ multiplex PCR, yet TCRdb's version contains in-frame clones alone and is incomplete. The sample carries about 110,000 clones, 80% to 90% recorded once. Specimen: peripheral blood. These receptors came from a human donor in a cohort sampled during active COVID-19. The CDR3 runs from the conserved cysteine through the conserved F or W. D genes are given only for firm matches. Clone sizes are given selectively: once, few, many, or a class where the clone is expanded.

abundance: few
d_gene: TRBD1
v_gene: TRBV6-1
j_gene: TRBJ2-7
CDR3aa: CASSEAGGQGREQYF
CDR3nt: TGTGCCAGCAGTGAAGCGGGGGGACAGGGACGCGAGCAGTACTTC

abundance: -
d_gene: TRBD1
v_gene: TRBV30
j_gene: TRBJ2-3
CDR3aa: CAWTQGVNTDTQYF
CDR3nt: TGTGCCTGGACCCAGGGGGTCAACACAGATACGCAGTATTTT

abundance: -
d_gene: -
v_gene: TRBV5-5
j_gene: TRBJ1-2
CDR3aa: CASWFEDSGAHYGYTF
CDR3nt: TGTGCCAGCTGGTTTGAGGATTCGGGAGCGCACTATGGCTACACCTTC

abundance: -
d_gene: TRBD1
v_gene: TRBV6-5
j_gene: TRBJ1-1
CDR3aa: CASRIQGGTEAFF
CDR3nt: TGTGCCAGCAGGATACAGGGGGGCACTGAAGCTTTCTTT

abundance: -
d_gene: -
v_gene: TRBV5-8
j_gene: TRBJ2-2
CDR3aa: CASSLLGRELFF
CDR3nt: TGTGCCAGCAGCTTACTGGGGCGGGAGCTGTTTTTT

abundance: -
d_gene: -
v_gene: TRBV28
j_gene: TRBJ1-6
CDR3aa: CASSLPWQANSPLHF
CDR3nt: TGTGCCAGCAGTTTACCTTGGCAGGCCAATTCACCCCTCCACTTT

abundance: -
d_gene: -
v_gene: TRBV28
j_gene: TRBJ1-4
CDR3aa: CASSLPTGGPGNEKLFF
CDR3nt: TGTGCCAGCAGTTTACCGACCGGCGGCCCCGGGAATGAAAAACTGTTTTTT

abundance: -
d_gene: TRBD1
v_gene: TRBV29-1
j_gene: TRBJ2-7
CDR3aa: CSVLGGRQGAEQYF
CDR3nt: TGCAGCGTTCTCGGGGGTCGACAGGGGGCCGAGCAGTACTTC

abundance: -
d_gene: -
v_gene: TRBV6-2/TRBV6-3
j_gene: TRBJ2-7
CDR3aa: CASSSDRGAHSYEQYF
CDR3nt: TGTGCCAGCAGTTCGGACCGGGGGGCCCACTCCTACGAGCAGTACTTC

abundance: -
d_gene: TRBD2
v_gene: TRBV9
j_gene: TRBJ2-1
CDR3aa: CASSGSLSGGANNEQFF
CDR3nt: TGTGCCAGCAGCGGATCCCTTAGCGGGGGGGCGAACAATGAGCAGTTCTTC

abundance: -
d_gene: -
v_gene: TRBV2
j_gene: TRBJ2-7
CDR3aa: CASSEAEQVRQYF
CDR3nt: TGTGCCAGCAGTGAAGCGGAACAGGTCCGCCAGTACTTC